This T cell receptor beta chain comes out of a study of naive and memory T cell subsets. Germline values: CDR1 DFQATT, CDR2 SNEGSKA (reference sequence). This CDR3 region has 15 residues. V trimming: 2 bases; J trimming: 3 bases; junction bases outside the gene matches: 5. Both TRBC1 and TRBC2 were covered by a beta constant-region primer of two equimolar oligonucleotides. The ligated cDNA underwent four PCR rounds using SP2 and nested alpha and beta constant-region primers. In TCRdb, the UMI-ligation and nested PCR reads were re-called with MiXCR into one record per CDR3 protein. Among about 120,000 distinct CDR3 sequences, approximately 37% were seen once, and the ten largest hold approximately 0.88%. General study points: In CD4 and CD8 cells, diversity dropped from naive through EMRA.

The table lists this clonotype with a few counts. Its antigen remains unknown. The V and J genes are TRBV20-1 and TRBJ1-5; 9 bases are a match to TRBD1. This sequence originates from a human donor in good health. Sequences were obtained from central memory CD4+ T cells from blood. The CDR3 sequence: CSARFGTGNNQPQHF. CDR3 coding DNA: TGCAGTGCTAGATTCGGGACAGGGAACAATCAGCCCCAGCATTTT.